This entry concerns a single T cell receptor (beta chain). As yet, its antigen is unknown. This sample stems from a study of cytotoxic CD8 clonotypes in ibrutinib-treated CLL. General observations from the study: In sustained-remission versus progressing patients, sampling times differed.

Libraries were prepared by immunoSEQ multiplex PCR; TCRdb keeps only in-frame clonotypes and omits some of them. The repertoire holds about 50,000 clones, 50% to 60% seen once, with roughly a quarter in the top ten. The CDR3 has 16 residues. The germline CDR1 and CDR2 sequences are LGHNA and YSLEER. Trimming removed 4 bases at V and 0 bases at J, with 12 bases between. Here the sequenced sample was PBMCs, taken at disease progression, from a patient treated with ibrutinib. This sequence was found in a human donor with chronic lymphocytic leukemia. The chain links TRBV4-3 to TRBJ1-4; no clear D gene. CDR3 protein: CASSLVVVTTNEKLFF. Here the CDR3 DNA reads TGCGCCAGCAGCCTAGTAGTAGTCACAACTAATGAAAAACTGTTTTTT.